These T cell receptor beta chains were read from a single sample in a study of shared clonotypes between healthy human individuals. Generated by immunoSEQ multiplex PCR, the TCRdb table keeps only in-frame clones and is missing some. This sample has about half a million clones, with around three quarters found just once. The sequencing sample was made of PBMCs. These receptors came from a woman aged 40-49 years in good health. Some clones in this sample may be carry-over from other donors' samples. The CDR3 runs from the conserved cysteine through the conserved F or W. A D gene is named only where the DNA matches it firmly. The size field is filled for only some rows; it gives once, few, many or a size class.

j_call v_call cdr3_length clone_size d_call cdr3_nt cdr3_aa
TRBJ1-2 TRBV19 13 . . TGTGCCAGTACCTTGACAGAAACCTATGGCTACACCTTC CASTLTETYGYTF
TRBJ1-2 TRBV5-3 12 . . TGTGCCAGAAGCTTGGGGGGGCATGGCTACACCTTC CARSLGGHGYTF
TRBJ2-1 TRBV5-5 14 once TRBD2 TGTGCCAGCAGCCTGAGCGGGAGGAACAATGAGCAGTTCTTC CASSLSGRNNEQFF
TRBJ1-5 TRBV19 16 . TRBD1 TGTGCCAGTAGTATATCTGCAGGGGGCCCCGGTCAGCCCCAGCATTTT CASSISAGGPGQPQHF
TRBJ2-6 TRBV7-2 17 . . TGTGCCAGCAGCCTACAGGGTACAGGCTCTGGGGCCAACGTCCTGACTTTC CASSLQGTGSGANVLTF
TRBJ2-1 TRBV4-1 14 . . TGCGCCAGCAGTTACACCGGGACTTTAAATGAGCAGTTCTTC CASSYTGTLNEQFF
TRBJ2-3 TRBV14 16 . . TGTGCCAGCAGCCGACCTCTAGAGCGAGGGGCAGATACGCAGTATTTT CASSRPLERGADTQYF
TRBJ2-3 TRBV6-4 17 . TRBD2 TGTGCCAGCCCTCGACTAGCGGGAATCAGGTTCACAGATACGCAGTATTTT CASPRLAGIRFTDTQYF
TRBJ1-1 TRBV28 18 many . TGTGCCAGCAGTTTATTCTTGGTGTGGGGCAGGCCAAACACTGAAGCTTTCTTT CASSLFLVWGRPNTEAFF
TRBJ2-1 TRBV2 12 once . TGTGCCAGCAGTGGGATATACAATGAGCAGTTCTTC CASSGIYNEQFF
TRBJ2-3 TRBV7-2 15 . TRBD2 TGTGCCAGCAGCTTGGGACTAGCGGGAGCAGATACGCAGTATTTT CASSLGLAGADTQYF
TRBJ2-7 TRBV7-7 19 . TRBD1 TGTGTCAGCAGCTTAGCGGTGGGAACAGGGGGACTGGGGTCCTACGAGCAGTACTTC CVSSLAVGTGGLGSYEQYF
TRBJ2-1 TRBV5-1 16 . . TGCGCCAGCAGCTTTGGTTTGTTGGGCAGGGGCGATGAGCAGTTCTTC CASSFGLLGRGDEQFF
TRBJ2-7 TRBV7-9 17 . . TGTGCCAGCAGCTCAGATAGGCTGATGCAGGACTCCTACGAGCAGTACTTC CASSSDRLMQDSYEQYF
TRBJ2-3 TRBV5-4 16 . TRBD2 TGTGCCAGCAGCTCCTCCGCTAGCGGAGGCACAGATACGCAGTATTTT CASSSSASGGTDTQYF
TRBJ2-1 TRBV11-2 16 once TRBD2 TGTGCCAGCCGACCCACTAGCGGGAGCTCCTACAATGAGCAGTTCTTC CASRPTSGSSYNEQFF
TRBJ1-4 TRBV7-9 16 . . TGTGCCAGCAGGGCGGGGTACAGGGCAACTAATGAAAAACTGTTTTTT CASRAGYRATNEKLFF
TRBJ1-1 TRBV19 12 . . TGTGCCAGTAGAACAGGGTACACTGAAGCTTTCTTT CASRTGYTEAFF
TRBJ2-1 TRBV9 13 once TRBD2 TGTGCCAGCAGCCCACTGACTAGCGGGGAGCAGTTCTTC CASSPLTSGEQFF
TRBJ2-7 TRBV7-2 14 . . TGTGCCAGCAGAACCGGGACCGCCCCCTACGAGCAGTACTTC CASRTGTAPYEQYF
TRBJ1-5 TRBV6-1 16 . . TGTGCCAGCAGTGATGACCTGGACAGAGGTGCGCAGCCCCAGCATTTT CASSDDLDRGAQPQHF
TRBJ2-7 TRBV6-1 14 . TRBD2 TGTGCCAGCAGTACCTTCGGGGGGAGGTACGAGCAGTACTTC CASSTFGGRYEQYF
TRBJ2-1 TRBV19 12 . . TGTGCCAGTAGTAATGGCGGTGGTGAGCAGTTCTTC CASSNGGGEQFF
TRBJ2-3 TRBV19 14 many . TGTGCCAGTAGTATCGGGGCAGACACAGATACGCAGTATTTT CASSIGADTDTQYF
TRBJ2-3 TRBV29-1 12 . . TGCAGCGTTGGGCGGGTCACAGATACGCAGTATTTT CSVGRVTDTQYF
TRBJ1-2 TRBV19 12 . . TGTGCCAGTAGTATGGGCAGGATCGGCTACACCTTC CASSMGRIGYTF